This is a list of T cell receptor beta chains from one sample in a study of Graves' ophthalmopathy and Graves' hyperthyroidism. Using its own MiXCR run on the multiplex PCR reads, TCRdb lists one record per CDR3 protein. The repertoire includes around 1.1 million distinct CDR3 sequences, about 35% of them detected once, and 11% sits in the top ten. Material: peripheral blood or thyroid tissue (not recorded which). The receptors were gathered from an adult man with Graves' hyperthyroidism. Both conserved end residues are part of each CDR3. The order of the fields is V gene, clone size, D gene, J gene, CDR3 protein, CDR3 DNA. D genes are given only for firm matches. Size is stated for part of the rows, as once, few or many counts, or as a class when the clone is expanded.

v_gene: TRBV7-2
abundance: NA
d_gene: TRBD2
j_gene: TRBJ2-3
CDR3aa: CASSLLAGEDTQYF
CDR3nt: TGTGCCAGCAGCCTTCTAGCGGGGGAGGATACGCAGTATTTT

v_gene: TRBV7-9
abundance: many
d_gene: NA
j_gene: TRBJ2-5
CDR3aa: CASSSQSDRQETQYF
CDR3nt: TGTGCCAGCAGCTCCCAATCAGACCGTCAAGAGACCCAGTACTTC

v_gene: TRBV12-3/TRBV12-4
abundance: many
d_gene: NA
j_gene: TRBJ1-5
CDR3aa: CASSPNGESLQPQHF
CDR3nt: TGTGCCAGCAGTCCCAATGGGGAGAGTCTCCAGCCCCAGCATTTT

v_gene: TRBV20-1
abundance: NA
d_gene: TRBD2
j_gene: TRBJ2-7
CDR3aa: CSARGLIAGVIYEQYF
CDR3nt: TGCAGTGCTAGAGGTTTAATAGCGGGAGTGATCTACGAGCAGTACTTC

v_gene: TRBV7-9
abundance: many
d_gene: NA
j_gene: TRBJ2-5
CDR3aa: CASSLNDGETQYF
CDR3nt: TGTGCCAGCAGCTTGAACGACGGGGAGACCCAGTACTTC

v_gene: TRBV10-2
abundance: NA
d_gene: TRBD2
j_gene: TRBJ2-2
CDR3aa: CASSAGLAGTGELFF
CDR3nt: TGCGCCAGCAGTGCCGGACTAGCGGGGACCGGGGAGCTGTTTTTT

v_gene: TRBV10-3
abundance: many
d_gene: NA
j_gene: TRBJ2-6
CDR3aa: CAISESPLPGANVLTF
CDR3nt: TGTGCCATCAGTGAGTCACCACTACCTGGGGCCAACGTCCTGACTTTC

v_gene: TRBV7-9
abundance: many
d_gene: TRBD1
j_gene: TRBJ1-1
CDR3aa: CASSLKGALGSDFF
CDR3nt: TGTGCCAGCAGCTTAAAGGGGGCGCTGGGGTCGGACTTCTTT

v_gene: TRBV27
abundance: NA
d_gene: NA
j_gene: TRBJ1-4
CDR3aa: CASRSQGTLFF
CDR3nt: TGTGCCAGCAGGTCCCAGGGAACACTGTTTTTT

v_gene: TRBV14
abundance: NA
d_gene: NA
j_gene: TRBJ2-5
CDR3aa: CASSQWELQETQYF
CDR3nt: TGTGCCAGCAGCCAGTGGGAGTTACAAGAGACCCAGTACTTC